The rows below give T cell receptor beta chains drawn from one sample of a study of T-cell reconstitution after alpha-beta-depleted transplantation in children. TCRdb used MiXCR to reprocess the PCR reads, holding one entry per CDR3 protein. The repertoire includes some 120,000 distinct CDR3 sequences, 10% to 13% of them detected once, and about 34% sits in the top ten. Material: PBMCs, obtained before TCRalphabeta/CD19-depleted stem cell transplant. These receptors originate from a boy aged 2-9 years with acute lymphoblastic leukemia, due to receive a stem cell transplant. Both conserved end residues are part of each CDR3. D genes are given only for firm matches. The listing skips clone size in some rows; elsewhere it reads once, few, many or a size class.

j_call | d_call | v_call | clone_size | cdr3_aa | cdr3_nt
TRBJ2-7 | TRBD2 | TRBV7-8 | many | CASSPRTSGSYEQYF | TGTGCCAGCAGCCCTCGGACTAGCGGGAGCTACGAGCAGTACTTC
TRBJ2-3 | TRBD2 | TRBV6-1 | . | CASSEEAGGQDTQYF | TGTGCCAGCAGTGAAGAGGCGGGAGGGCAGGATACGCAGTATTTT
TRBJ2-7 | . | TRBV28 | . | CASSFRGVYYEQYF | TGTGCCAGCAGTTTCAGGGGGGTATACTACGAGCAGTACTTC
TRBJ1-5 | TRBD1 | TRBV6-5 | few | CASSTDRDQPQHF | TGTGCCAGCAGTACTGACAGGGATCAGCCCCAGCATTTT
TRBJ1-2 | TRBD1 | TRBV20-1 | few | CSAIRGGGYGYTF | TGCAGTGCTATCCGAGGGGGCGGTTATGGCTACACCTTC
TRBJ2-5 | . | TRBV5-6 | . | CASSLDGYQETQYF | TGTGCCAGCAGCTTGGACGGATACCAAGAGACCCAGTACTTC
TRBJ2-7 | TRBD1 | TRBV6-1 | many | CASSLGRGRYEQYF | TGTGCCAGCAGCCTCGGTAGGGGGCGTTACGAGCAGTACTTC
TRBJ1-5 | . | TRBV28 | few | CASSQLQPQHF | TGTGCCAGCAGCCAACTACAGCCCCAGCATTTT
TRBJ2-1 | . | TRBV12-5 | . | CASAAAQYNEQFF | TGTGCTAGTGCGGCAGCCCAATACAATGAGCAGTTCTTC
TRBJ2-7 | . | TRBV6-5 | few | CASVSRADGAYEQYF | TGTGCCAGCGTTAGCCGGGCCGACGGAGCCTACGAGCAGTACTTC
TRBJ2-1 | . | TRBV29-1 | many | CSVEGGWSYNEQFF | TGCAGCGTTGAGGGGGGATGGTCCTACAATGAGCAGTTCTTC
TRBJ2-7 | . | TRBV7-9 | . | CASSLGRLTYEQYF | TGTGCCAGCAGCTTAGGCAGACTGACCTACGAGCAGTACTTC
TRBJ2-7 | . | TRBV4-2 | few | CASSQDWTSASYEQYF | TGTGCCAGCAGCCAAGATTGGACTTCGGCATCCTACGAGCAGTACTTC
TRBJ2-7 | . | TRBV6-6 | few | CASSYGREQYF | TGTGCCAGCAGTTACGGGCGCGAGCAGTACTTC
TRBJ2-5 | . | TRBV27 | few | CASSTPGSPGQETQYF | TGTGCCAGCAGCACTCCGGGGTCGCCGGGGCAGGAGACCCAGTACTTC
TRBJ2-7 | . | TRBV18 | many | CASSPPLGSEASSYEQYF | TGTGCCAGCTCACCACCCCTAGGCTCGGAAGCGAGCTCCTACGAGCAGTACTTC
TRBJ1-1 | . | TRBV7-6 | many | CASSLAANTEAFF | TGTGCCAGCAGCTTAGCAGCTAACACTGAAGCTTTCTTT
TRBJ2-7 | TRBD2 | TRBV11-2 | few | CASSSRLAGRYF | TGTGCCAGCAGCTCGAGACTAGCGGGAAGGTACTTC
TRBJ1-1 | . | TRBV9 | . | CASSAPRVENTEAFF | TGTGCCAGCAGCGCCCCCAGGGTGGAGAACACTGAAGCTTTCTTT
TRBJ2-1 | . | TRBV20-1 | many | CSARTGFSSSYNEQFF | TGCAGTGCTAGAACAGGGTTTTCGAGCTCCTACAATGAGCAGTTCTTC
TRBJ1-4 | . | TRBV7-8 | . | CASSSPAGVSEKLFF | TGTGCCAGCAGCTCCCCGGCAGGGGTATCTGAAAAACTGTTTTTT
TRBJ2-4 | . | TRBV2 | few | CASSEDRNIQYF | TGTGCCAGCAGTGAAGACCGGAACATTCAGTACTTC
TRBJ2-7 | TRBD1 | TRBV20-1 | . | CSAEPRDSLLYEQYF | TGCAGTGCTGAACCCCGGGACAGCCTCCTATACGAGCAGTACTTC
TRBJ2-7 | TRBD1 | TRBV5-1 | few | CASSLKGTGDYEQYF | TGCGCCAGCAGCTTAAAGGGGACAGGTGACTACGAGCAGTACTTC
TRBJ2-1 | . | TRBV11-2 | . | CASSLHRVVANEQFF | TGTGCCAGCAGCTTACATAGGGTAGTAGCCAATGAGCAGTTCTTC
TRBJ2-5 | . | TRBV12-3/TRBV12-4 | many | CASSFFPPNQETQYF | TGTGCCAGCAGTTTTTTCCCACCTAACCAAGAGACCCAGTACTTC
TRBJ2-4 | . | TRBV12-3/TRBV12-4 | many | CASSLSGTAKNIQYF | TGTGCCAGCAGTTTATCTGGGACAGCCAAAAACATTCAGTACTTC
TRBJ2-1 | TRBD2 | TRBV20-1 | . | CSAAPTSGSYNEQFF | TGCAGTGCTGCCCCGACTAGCGGCTCCTACAATGAGCAGTTCTTC
TRBJ2-7 | TRBD1 | TRBV29-1 | . | CSASTGNPYEQYF | TGCAGCGCATCGACAGGGAACCCCTACGAGCAGTACTTC
TRBJ1-4 | . | TRBV20-1 | . | CSTGGAQTNEKLFF | TGCAGCACCGGGGGGGCGCAGACTAATGAAAAACTGTTTTTT
TRBJ2-7 | . | TRBV20-1 | . | CSASPGRRTYSYEQYF | TGCAGTGCTAGCCCAGGGAGGAGAACCTACTCCTACGAGCAGTACTTC
TRBJ2-3 | TRBD2 | TRBV28 | . | CASSTFGGIATDTQYF | TGTGCCAGCAGCACCTTCGGGGGGATCGCCACAGATACGCAGTATTTT
TRBJ1-2 | . | TRBV6-5 | . | CASSYAPTANYGYTF | TGTGCCAGCAGTTACGCCCCGACAGCTAACTATGGCTACACCTTC
TRBJ1-1 | . | TRBV5-1 | . | CASSLTGQKTEAFF | TGCGCCAGCAGCTTGACAGGGCAGAAGACTGAAGCTTTCTTT
TRBJ2-1 | TRBD2 | TRBV10-3 | . | CAIRSSGERRNDQFF | TGTGCCATCAGATCTAGCGGAGAACGTAGGAATGATCAGTTCTTC
TRBJ2-1 | . | TRBV5-1 | . | CASSLWGDYNEQFF | TGCGCCAGCAGCTTGTGGGGGGACTACAATGAGCAGTTCTTC
TRBJ2-7 | . | TRBV5-6 | . | CASSLGPEQYF | TGTGCCAGCAGCTTGGGTCCCGAGCAGTACTTC
TRBJ2-3 | . | TRBV5-5 | many | CASSLAGRSTDTQYF | TGTGCCAGCAGCTTGGCAGGGAGGAGCACAGATACGCAGTATTTT
TRBJ2-1 | . | TRBV5-5 | many | CASSFTPFRYNEQFF | TGTGCCAGCAGCTTTACGCCCTTCCGCTACAATGAGCAGTTCTTC
TRBJ2-5 | TRBD2 | TRBV27 | few | CASSLRGKAGETQYF | TGTGCCAGCAGTTTACGCGGGAAAGCGGGGGAGACCCAGTACTTC
TRBJ2-3 | TRBD2 | TRBV11-1 | . | CASSSTTRASGSAADTQYF | TGTGCCAGCAGCTCGACAACCCGGGCTAGCGGGAGTGCCGCAGATACGCAGTATTTT
TRBJ2-2 | . | TRBV6-1 | . | CASSAATDSGELFF | TGTGCCAGCAGTGCCGCGACAGATTCCGGGGAGCTGTTTTTT
TRBJ1-1 | TRBD1 | TRBV12-3/TRBV12-4 | many | CASTRQGGSTEAFF | TGTGCCAGCACTCGACAGGGTGGGAGTACTGAAGCTTTCTTT
TRBJ2-7 | TRBD2 | TRBV14 | few | CASSPTTSGRSYEQYF | TGTGCCAGCAGCCCGACGACTAGCGGCAGATCATACGAGCAGTACTTC
TRBJ1-1 | . | TRBV19 | many | CASSIRTPSMNTEAFF | TGTGCCAGTAGTATTAGGACACCGTCGATGAACACTGAAGCTTTCTTT
TRBJ1-1 | . | TRBV5-1 | . | CATSPGTLTDEAFF | TGCGCCACCAGTCCCGGGACACTTACGGATGAAGCTTTCTTT
TRBJ2-1 | TRBD2 | TRBV15 | . | CATSRASLAGGPYNEQFF | TGTGCCACCAGCAGAGCCTCCCTAGCGGGGGGGCCCTACAATGAGCAGTTCTTC
TRBJ1-2 | . | TRBV20-1 | . | CSARDQGVSYGYTF | TGCAGTGCTAGAGATCAAGGGGTCTCCTATGGCTACACCTTC
TRBJ2-7 | TRBD2 | TRBV12-3/TRBV12-4 | many | CASGTSGSTYEQYF | TGTGCCAGCGGGACTAGCGGGAGCACCTACGAGCAGTACTTC
TRBJ2-1 | TRBD2 | TRBV6-1 | many | CASRRSLAGYEQFF | TGTGCCAGCAGAAGATCACTAGCGGGATATGAGCAGTTCTTC
TRBJ1-1 | . | TRBV24-1 | . | CATSWAGNMNTEAFF | TGTGCCACCAGTTGGGCAGGGAACATGAACACTGAAGCTTTCTTT
TRBJ2-1 | TRBD2 | TRBV27 | many | CASRLAGPYNEQFF | TGTGCCAGCCGACTAGCCGGCCCCTACAATGAGCAGTTCTTC
TRBJ1-1 | . | TRBV6-5 | . | CASSYSFGLVGNTEAFF | TGTGCCAGCAGTTACTCGTTTGGGCTCGTGGGGAACACTGAAGCTTTCTTT